This passage covers 19 T cell receptor beta chains from one sample sequenced in a study of cytomegalovirus exposure and HLA in healthy donors (dated by TCRdb to about 2017). The library relied on the immunoSEQ multiplex PCR assay. For the multiplex PCR, a mixture combining 60 forward primers for TCR Vbeta segments and 13 reverse primers for TCR Jbeta segments was used. The clones in this table, taken by TCRdb from immuneACCESS, are in-frame only. Not every clone is retained; where verified, under half of the shortfall comes from an unresolved V gene, and the cause of the rest is unknown. The sample records 120,000 or so clones, about four fifths of which are singletons. Just under 3% of the sample is taken by the ten largest. Sequenced: PBMCs. All receptors derive from a woman aged 55-69 years in good health and CMV-seropositive.

As DNA, the CDR3 is TGTGCCAGCAGTCGGAGTACGGACAGGCCGACCGGGGAGCTGTTTTTT. Its translation: CASSRSTDRPTGELFF. J is TRBJ2-2 and V is TRBV2, with TRBD1 identical over 7 bases. The V gene end was trimmed by 5 bases and the J gene end by 5 bases; junction bases not matched to a gene: 11. Germline values: CDR1 SNHLY, CDR2 FYNNEI. CDR3 length: 16 amino acids.

This chain joins TRBV2 and TRBJ1-2, with D maybe TRBD1 (6 bases). The germline V and J ends were trimmed by 5 bases and 7 bases, with 14 bases remaining between them. This CDR3 spans 13 amino acids. Germline V CDR1 and CDR2: SNHLY, FYNNEI. The chain's CDR3 is CASSRNLQGGYTF. The CDR3, as DNA: TGTGCCAGCAGTCGAAACTTACAGGGTGGCTACACCTTC.

The chain is built from TRBV7-3 and TRBJ2-3; a weak D match, TRBD2 (6 bases). Per germline, CDR1 SGHTA and CDR2 FQGTGA. The V and J ends lost 1 base and 1 base respectively, with 24 bases between them. The CDR3 runs 20 residues. The CDR3 sequence is CASSLIPWRGTALRTDTQYF. The CDR3 bases are TGTGCCAGCAGCTTAATCCCCTGGAGGGGCACCGCGCTCCGCACAGATACGCAGTATTTT.

The chain is built from TRBV9 and TRBJ2-2; no reliable D call. The ends were cut back, 6 bases at V and 6 bases at J, with 18 bases in the middle. CDR3 size: 15 residues. Germline assignment: CDR1 SGDLS and CDR2 YYNGEE. The CDR3 here is CASTPQFLDSGELFF. The DNA for the CDR3 is TGTGCCAGCACCCCACAGTTTCTGGATTCCGGGGAGCTGTTTTTT.

V and J are TRBV5-6 and TRBJ2-3; 7 bases are shared with TRBD2. V lost 0 bases and J lost 4; bases outside the gene matches: 8. The germline gives CDR1 SGHDT, CDR2 YYEEEE. CDR3 size: 16 residues. The CDR3 bases are TGTGCCAGCAGCTTGGCCGGCAGCGGGAAGGCAGATACGCAGTATTTT. It codes for CASSLAGSGKADTQYF.

The CDR3 spells CASSPPGRLNTEAFF. The CDR3, as DNA: TGTGCCAGCAGCCCCCCAGGGAGGTTGAACACTGAAGCTTTCTTT. The V call is TRBV9, the J call TRBJ1-1; TRBD1 might be the D (5 bases). The CDR3 runs to 15 residues. Between the trimmed V and J ends, which lost 4 bases and 0 bases, there was a span of 13 bases. CDR1 is SGDLS, CDR2 YYNGEE, per germline.

This clone turned up a few times. The genes are TRBV2 and TRBJ2-1; 7 positions agree with TRBD2. The CDR3 loop spans 14 amino acids. Germline-derived CDR1 and CDR2 are SNHLY and FYNNEI. Trimming took 3 bases from V and 4 from J; bases not matched to a gene: 3. For the CDR3, the DNA is TGTGCCAGCAGTGAGCGGGAGAGATACAATGAGCAGTTCTTC. It is translated as CASSERERYNEQFF.

This chain uses TRBV2 with TRBJ1-3; 9 nucleotides line up with TRBD1. The germline V gene encodes CDR1 SNHLY and CDR2 FYNNEI. V was clipped by 2 bases and J by 7 bases; unmatched bases: 15. The CDR3 has 18 residues. The CDR3 reads CASSELKLGQGTPNTIYF. The CDR3 bases are TGTGCCAGCAGTGAATTAAAGCTGGGACAGGGAACACCCAACACCATATATTTT.

The chain has TRBV5-5 and TRBJ2-1; no reliable D call. Germline V gives CDR1 SGHKS, CDR2 YYEKEE (reference sequence). Between the trimmed V and J ends, which lost 5 bases and 13 bases, there was a span of 16 bases. The CDR3 length is 12 residues. CDR3 in DNA: TGTGCCAGCAGATCCCAGGTCCCCGGTCAGTTCTTC. Protein sequence: CASRSQVPGQFF.

V gene TRBV10-3 combines with J gene TRBJ2-7, with TRBD2 matching 11 bases. The germline V gene has CDR1 ENHRY and CDR2 SYGVKD. The CDR3 has 15 residues. V was clipped by 3 bases and J by 4 bases; unmatched bases: 5. CDR3 sequence (DNA): TGTGCCATCAGTGACTTAACTAGCGGGGGTTACGAGCAGTACTTC. Translation: CAISDLTSGGYEQYF.

This clone was counted a few times. The V and J genes are TRBV2 and TRBJ1-6, with no clear D. CDR1 is SNHLY and CDR2 is FYNNEI in the germline V gene. The V end lost 5 bases, the J end lost 9 bases, and 14 bases lay between the germline ends. CDR3 length: 14 residues. The CDR3 reads CASSPSREGSPLHF. CDR3 DNA sequence: TGTGCCAGCAGTCCCAGCCGAGAGGGTTCACCCCTCCACTTT.

The chain carries TRBV5-1 and TRBJ2-3, with a tentative D call TRBD2 (6 bases). Germline CDR1 and CDR2: SGHRS and YFSETQ. The length of the CDR3 is 18 residues. Trimming removed 1 base at V and 0 bases at J, with 18 bases between. The CDR3 region is CASSLMPGGEGSTDTQYF. The DNA of the CDR3 is TGCGCCAGCAGCTTGATGCCCGGCGGGGAAGGGAGCACAGATACGCAGTATTTT. Complete variable domain (other parts from reference TRBV5-1 and TRBJ2-3): KAGVTQTPRYLIKTRGQQVTLSCSPISGHRSVSWYQQTPGQGLQFLFEYFSETQRNKGNFPGRFSGRQFSNSRSEMNVSTLELGDSALYLCASSLMPGGEGSTDTQYFGPGTRLTVL.

The V gene is TRBV2, the J gene TRBJ1-1; 10 bases map to TRBD1. CDR3 length equals 14 residues. Germline lookup yields CDR1 SNHLY and CDR2 FYNNEI. With 5 bases clipped from V and 4 bases from J, the junction kept 4 bases outside the gene matches. CDR3 nucleotide sequence: TGTGCCAGCAGTATCGGACAGGGGGTCACTGAAGCTTTCTTT. Protein: CASSIGQGVTEAFF. The whole variable domain, remainder taken from reference TRBV2 and TRBJ1-1, is EPEVTQTPSHQVTQMGQEVILRCVPISNHLYFYWYRQILGQKVEFLVSFYNNEISEKSEIFDDQFSVERPDGSNFTLKIRSTKLEDSAMYFCASSIGQGVTEAFFGQGTRLTVV.

This chain uses TRBV5-1 with TRBJ2-3, with D possibly matching TRBD1 (6 bases). The germline V gene has CDR1 SGHRS and CDR2 YFSETQ. This CDR3 has 14 amino acids. Trimming shortened V by 2 bases and J by 0 bases, and 7 bases separated the two germline ends. For the CDR3, the DNA is TGCGCCAGCAGCTTAGGACAGAGCACAGATACGCAGTATTTT. Translation gives CASSLGQSTDTQYF.

This chain uses TRBV27 with TRBJ1-4; 10 bases are a match to TRBD1. The length of the CDR3 is 16 residues. Germline V gene sequence: CDR1 MNHEY, CDR2 SMNVEV (reference sequence). V dropped 3 bases and J dropped 3; count of bases not matched to a gene: 4. This CDR3 is CASSLRGQGANEKLFF. CDR3 nucleotide sequence: TGTGCCAGCAGTTTGCGTGGACAGGGGGCTAATGAAAAACTGTTTTTT.

The V call is TRBV27, the J call TRBJ2-2; D is undetermined. V was shortened by 8 bases and J by 4 bases, with 17 bases between the two germline ends. Germline CDR1 MNHEY, CDR2 SMNVEV (reference sequence). CDR3 length equals 15 residues. DNA for the CDR3: TGTGCCAGCCGACGTGGCAGGCCCGGCACCGGGGAGCTGTTTTTT. Residues: CASRRGRPGTGELFF.

This clone was counted between two and nine times. The rearrangement links TRBV19 to TRBJ1-1; D gene unclear. There are 17 residues in the CDR3. Germline V gene data show CDR1 as LNHDA and CDR2 as SQIVND (reference sequence). The ends were cut back, 3 bases at V and 0 bases at J, with 17 bases in the middle. The CDR3 reads CASSIGYLRLMNTEAFF. CDR3 DNA sequence: TGTGCCAGTAGTATCGGGTATCTCCGCCTGATGAACACTGAAGCTTTCTTT. The variable domain in full, completed from reference TRBV19 and TRBJ1-1, reads DGGITQSPKYLFRKEGQNVTLSCEQNLNHDAMYWYRQDPGQGLRLIYYSQIVNDFQKGDIAEGYSVSREKKESFPLTVTSAQKNPTAFYLCASSIGYLRLMNTEAFFGQGTRLTVV.

This clone was detected once. In DNA, the CDR3 is TGTGCCAGCAGTTCCACCGATAGTTCCCCGACTCCACCCTACGAGCAGTACTTC. This gives the protein CASSSTDSSPTPPYEQYF. The rearrangement links TRBV27 to TRBJ2-7, with unresolved D. This CDR3 is 18 amino acids long. V was trimmed by 4 bases and J by 2 bases, leaving 24 bases between them. CDR1 MNHEY and CDR2 SMNVEV come from the germline V gene (reference sequence).

This clone was picked up a small number of times. The chain combines TRBV4-1 with TRBJ1-1; the D is unclear. The CDR3 sequence is 16 residues long. Germline CDR1 MGHRA, CDR2 YSYEKL. The V end lost 2 bases, the J end lost 11 bases, and 24 bases lay between the germline ends. The CDR3 DNA follows: TGCGCCAGCAGCCAAACTCCGTTGGGGAGCCAACTCCCGGCTTTCTTT. Encoded protein: CASSQTPLGSQLPAFF.